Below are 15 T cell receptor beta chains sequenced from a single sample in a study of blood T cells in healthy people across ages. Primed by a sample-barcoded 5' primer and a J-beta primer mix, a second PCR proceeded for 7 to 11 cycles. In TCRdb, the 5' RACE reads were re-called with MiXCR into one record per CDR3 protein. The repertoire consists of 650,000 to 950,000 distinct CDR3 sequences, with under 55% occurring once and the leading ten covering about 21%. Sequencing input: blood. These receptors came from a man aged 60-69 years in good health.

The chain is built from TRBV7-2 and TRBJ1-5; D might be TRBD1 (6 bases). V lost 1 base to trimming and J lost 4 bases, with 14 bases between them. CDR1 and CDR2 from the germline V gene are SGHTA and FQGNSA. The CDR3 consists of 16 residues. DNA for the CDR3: TGTGCCAGCAGCTTAGGATTGGGGGGGCGAAATCAGCCCCAGCATTTT. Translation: CASSLGLGGRNQPQHF.

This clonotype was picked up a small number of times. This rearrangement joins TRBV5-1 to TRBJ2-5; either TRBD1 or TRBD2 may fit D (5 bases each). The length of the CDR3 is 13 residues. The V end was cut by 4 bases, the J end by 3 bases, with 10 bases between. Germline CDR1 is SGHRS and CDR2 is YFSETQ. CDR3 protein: CASSVMGEETQYF. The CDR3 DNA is TGCGCCAGCAGCGTGATGGGGGAAGAGACCCAGTACTTC.

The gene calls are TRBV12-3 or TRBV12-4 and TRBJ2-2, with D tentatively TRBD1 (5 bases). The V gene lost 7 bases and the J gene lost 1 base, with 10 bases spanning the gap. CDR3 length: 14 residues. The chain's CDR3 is CASIQRGNTGELFF. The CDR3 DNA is TGTGCCAGCATCCAAAGGGGGAACACCGGGGAGCTGTTTTTT.

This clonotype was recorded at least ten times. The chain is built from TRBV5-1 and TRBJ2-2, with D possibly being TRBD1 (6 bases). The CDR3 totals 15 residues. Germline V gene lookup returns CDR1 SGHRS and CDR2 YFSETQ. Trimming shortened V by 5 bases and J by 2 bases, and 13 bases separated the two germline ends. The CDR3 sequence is CASSFDRINTGELFF. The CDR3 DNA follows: TGCGCCAGCAGTTTCGACAGGATTAACACCGGGGAGCTGTTTTTT.

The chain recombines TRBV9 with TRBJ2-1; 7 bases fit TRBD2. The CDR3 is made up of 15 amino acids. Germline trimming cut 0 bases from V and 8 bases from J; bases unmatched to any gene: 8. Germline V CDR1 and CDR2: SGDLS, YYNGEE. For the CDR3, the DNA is TGTGCCAGCAGCGTAGGGGGGGGGGAGACGTATGAGCAGTTCTTC. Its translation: CASSVGGGETYEQFF.

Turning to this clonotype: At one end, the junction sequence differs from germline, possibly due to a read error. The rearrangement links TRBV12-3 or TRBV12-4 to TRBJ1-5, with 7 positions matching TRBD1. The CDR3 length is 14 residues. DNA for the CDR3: TGTGCCAGCAGTTTTACAGGGGAAAGCCAGCTCCAGCATTTT. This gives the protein CASSFTGESQLQHF.

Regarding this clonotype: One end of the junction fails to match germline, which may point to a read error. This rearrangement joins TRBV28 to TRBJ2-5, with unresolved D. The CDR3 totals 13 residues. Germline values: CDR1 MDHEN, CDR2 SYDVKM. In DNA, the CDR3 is TGTGCCAACAGTAACTGGGCCGGAGAGACCCAGTACTTC. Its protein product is CANSNWAGETQYF.

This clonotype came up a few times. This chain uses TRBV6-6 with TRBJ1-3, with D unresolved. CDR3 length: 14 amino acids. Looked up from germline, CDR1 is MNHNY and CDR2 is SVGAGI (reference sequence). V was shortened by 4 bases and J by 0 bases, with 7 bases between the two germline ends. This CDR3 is CASSSQSSGNTIYF. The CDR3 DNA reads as TGTGCCAGCAGTTCACAGAGCTCTGGAAACACCATATATTTT.

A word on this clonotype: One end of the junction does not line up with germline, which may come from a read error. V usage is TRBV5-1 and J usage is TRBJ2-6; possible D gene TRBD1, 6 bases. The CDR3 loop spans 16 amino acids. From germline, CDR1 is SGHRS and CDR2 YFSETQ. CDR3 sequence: CASSLGQEAGANVLHF. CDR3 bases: TGCGCCAGCAGCTTGGGACAGGAGGCTGGGGCCAACGTCCTGCACTTC.

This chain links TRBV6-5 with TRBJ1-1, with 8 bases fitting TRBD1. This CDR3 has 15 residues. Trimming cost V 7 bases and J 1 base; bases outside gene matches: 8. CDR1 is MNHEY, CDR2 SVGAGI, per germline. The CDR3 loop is CASTPRQGKNTEAFF. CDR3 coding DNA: TGTGCCAGCACCCCACGACAGGGGAAGAACACTGAAGCTTTCTTT.

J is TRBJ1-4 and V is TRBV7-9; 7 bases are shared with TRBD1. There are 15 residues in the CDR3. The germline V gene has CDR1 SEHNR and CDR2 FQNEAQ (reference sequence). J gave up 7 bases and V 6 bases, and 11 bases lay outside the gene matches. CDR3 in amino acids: CASRTHGGQSEKLFF. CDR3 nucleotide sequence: TGTGCCAGCAGGACCCACGGGGGACAGTCTGAAAAACTGTTTTTT.

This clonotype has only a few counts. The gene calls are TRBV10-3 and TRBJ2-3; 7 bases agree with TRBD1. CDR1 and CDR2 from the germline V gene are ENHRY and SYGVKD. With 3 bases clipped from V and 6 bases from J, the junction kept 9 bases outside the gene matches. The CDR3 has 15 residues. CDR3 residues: CAISETGAERDTQYF. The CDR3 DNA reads TGTGCCATCAGTGAAACAGGGGCGGAAAGGGATACGCAGTATTTT.

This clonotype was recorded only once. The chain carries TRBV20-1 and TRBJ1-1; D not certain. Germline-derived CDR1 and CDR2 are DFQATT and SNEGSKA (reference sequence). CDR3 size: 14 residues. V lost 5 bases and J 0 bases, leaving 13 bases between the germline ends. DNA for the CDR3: TGCAGTGCTCAGGTGGGAAACATGAACACTGAAGCTTTCTTT. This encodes CSAQVGNMNTEAFF.

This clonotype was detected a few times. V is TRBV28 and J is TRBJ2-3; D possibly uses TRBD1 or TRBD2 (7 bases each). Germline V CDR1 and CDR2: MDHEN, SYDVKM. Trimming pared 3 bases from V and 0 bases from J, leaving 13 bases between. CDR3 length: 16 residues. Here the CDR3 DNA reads TGTGCCAGCAGTTTGGGGGGGACAGCTAGCACAGATACGCAGTATTTT. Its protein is CASSLGGTASTDTQYF.

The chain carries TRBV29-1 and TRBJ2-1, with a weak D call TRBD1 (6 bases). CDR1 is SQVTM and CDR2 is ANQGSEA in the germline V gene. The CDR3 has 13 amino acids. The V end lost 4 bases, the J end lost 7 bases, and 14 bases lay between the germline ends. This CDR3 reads CSVVVDRQNEQFF. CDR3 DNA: TGCAGCGTTGTGGTGGACAGACAAAATGAGCAGTTCTTC.